This TCR beta chain appears in the sequencing data of a study of cytomegalovirus exposure and HLA in healthy donors. The germline V gene encodes CDR1 MNHEY and CDR2 SMNVEV (reference sequence). CDR3 size: 15 residues. The V and J ends lost 4 bases and 0 bases respectively, with 13 bases between them. TCRdb keeps only in-frame clones here, not all; method: immunoSEQ multiplex PCR. The table records 250,000 to 350,000 clones, around 90% of them present only once. On this clone: The antigen is undetermined.

Findings of the study overall: The study designated about 160 TCR beta chains cytomegalovirus-associated. Specificity for CMV antigens was confirmed in vitro for a few of the CMV-associated chains.

Donors came from a validation cohort of approximately 110 subjects, distinct from the first 666-subject cohort. This sequence joins TRBV27 and TRBJ2-7, with D perhaps TRBD1 (6 bases). The sequence derives from a woman aged 30 to 39 in good health and CMV-seropositive. Specimen: PBMCs. CDR3 DNA sequence: TGTGCCAGCAGTTGGGGGCCACCGAGCTCCTACGAGCAGTACTTC. Protein product: CASSWGPPSSYEQYF.